A selection of T cell receptor beta chains follows, all from one sample in a study of CD8+CD57+ T cells in acquired aplastic anemia. Via MiXCR, TCRdb re-called the reads, giving one row per CDR3 protein. The sample yields around 180,000 distinct CDR3 sequences, less than 50% seen once. The sample taken for sequencing was sorted CD4+, CD8+, or CD8+CD57+ T cells (not recorded which) from PBMCs. Receptors were obtained from a human donor with aplastic anemia. The CDR3 runs from the conserved cysteine through the conserved F or W. Fields, in order: V gene, J gene, CDR3 protein.

>TRBV20-1|TRBJ2-7
CSAGQATYEQYF
>TRBV19|TRBJ1-5
CASSIQGGQPQHF
>TRBV11-1|TRBJ1-3
CASSLKYRESGNTVYF
>TRBV10-3|TRBJ2-3
CAISETSGTDTQYF
>TRBV7-9|TRBJ2-2
CASSRLNPGAGELFF
>TRBV28|TRBJ2-3
CASSASGTSGDTQYF
>TRBV7-2|TRBJ2-7
CASSLARVGRGPTYEQYF
>TRBV24-1|TRBJ2-3
CATSDLGVYDTQYF
>TRBV19|TRBJ1-5
CASSKTGGNQPQHF
>TRBV25-1|TRBJ2-3
CASSEVTDTQYF
>TRBV14|TRBJ1-3
CASSQAGNTIYF
>TRBV7-4|TRBJ1-6
CASSLGQAMHNSPLHF
>TRBV15|TRBJ2-4
CATRNLTGGLAKNIQYF
>TRBV7-7|TRBJ2-2
CASAWGGTGELSF